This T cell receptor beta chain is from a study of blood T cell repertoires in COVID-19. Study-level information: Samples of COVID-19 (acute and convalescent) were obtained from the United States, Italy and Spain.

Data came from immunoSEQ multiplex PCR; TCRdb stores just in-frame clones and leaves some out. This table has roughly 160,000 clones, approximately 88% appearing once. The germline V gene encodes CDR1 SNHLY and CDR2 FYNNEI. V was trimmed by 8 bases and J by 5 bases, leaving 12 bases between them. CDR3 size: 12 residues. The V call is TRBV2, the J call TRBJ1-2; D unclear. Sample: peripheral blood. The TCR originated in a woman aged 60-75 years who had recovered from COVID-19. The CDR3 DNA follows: TGTGCCAGCTCGGATGAGGGATATGGCTACACCTTC. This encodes CASSDEGYGYTF.